The sequence of this T cell receptor (beta chain) was determined in a study of metastatic and nonmetastatic thyroid tumors. Among the patients, none had received any treatment before thyroid surgery. This clone was detected many times. TCRdb re-called clones via MiXCR from the PCR reads. The profile shows tens of thousands of clones, around 21% of them singletons. The V gene's germline CDR1 is SNHLY and CDR2 FYNNEI. V lost 2 bases and J lost 5, with 12 bases in between. The CDR3 is made up of 15 amino acids. This receptor was identified in a male donor with papillary thyroid cancer or a benign thyroid nodule (not recorded which). Some clones in this sample may be carry-over from other donors' samples. The chain uses TRBV2 and TRBJ2-2; D possibly matches TRBD1 or TRBD2 (5 bases each). The sequenced sample was blood. CDR3 sequence (DNA): TGTGCCAGCAGTGAAATCGAGGGGAGAACCGGGGAGCTGTTTTTT. Residues: CASSEIEGRTGELFF.